This T cell receptor (beta chain) was observed in a study of beta chain features in type 1 diabetes. The entirety of the isolated RNA underwent reverse transcription, so expressed TCRB transcripts were sequenced. Using immunoSEQ multiplex PCR, the repertoire was profiled, and TCRdb retains in-frame clones only, with some absent. The sample has fewer than 350,000 clones, 14% to 15% seen once. Overall study findings and caveats: In comparison with healthy donors, patients had naive, central memory and Treg TCRB repertoires that appeared more similar. Moderate yet significant TCRB CDR3 shortening was seen in Type 1 diabetes patients in all four CD4+ subsets.

Per the germline V gene, CDR1 is LGHNA and CDR2 is YNFKEQ. V trimming: 0 bases; J trimming: 0 bases; junction bases outside the gene matches: 2. This CDR3 is built from 16 residues. With respect to this clone: What it binds is unknown.

Material for sequencing was naive CD4+ T cells from blood. V usage is TRBV4-2 and J usage is TRBJ1-3, with 7 bases fitting TRBD1. This receptor was taken from a man aged 18 to 35 with type 1 diabetes. The chain's CDR3 is CASSQDGTDSGNTIYF. In nucleotides, the CDR3 is TGTGCCAGCAGCCAAGACGGGACAGACTCTGGAAACACCATATATTTT.